This entry lists 12 T cell receptor beta chains sequenced from one sample in a study of T cell responses to AZD1222 COVID-19 vaccine. The method was immunoSEQ multiplex PCR; TCRdb's version includes in-frame clones alone and lacks a portion of them. The data contain more than 95,000 clones, 88% of them singletons. Sequenced material: peripheral blood, taken on day 0 of AZD1222 vaccination. These receptors all come from an adult in good health.

V and J are TRBV5-5 and TRBJ1-1; no clear D gene. Germline CDR1 SGHKS, CDR2 YYEKEE (reference sequence). Deletions cut 2 bases from V and 4 bases from J, with 12 bases between. The CDR3 spans 14 residues. CDR3 sequence: CASSFGQPGTEAFF. The CDR3 DNA sequence: TGTGCCAGCAGCTTCGGGCAGCCGGGCACTGAAGCTTTCTTT.

This rearrangement joins TRBV4-3 to TRBJ2-1; D may match TRBD1 or TRBD2 (5 bases each). With 2 bases removed from V and 4 bases from J, the gap between germline ends came to 21 bases. CDR3 length: 18 amino acids. CDR1 is LGHNA, CDR2 YSLEER, per germline. Written as DNA, the CDR3 is TGCGCCAGCAGCCAATCCGCAAGGGGACCCCCCTTATACAATGAGCAGTTCTTC. Protein: CASSQSARGPPLYNEQFF.

The CDR3 here is CASSQGLTEAFF. In DNA form, the CDR3 reads TGCGCCAGCAGCCAAGGGTTAACTGAAGCTTTCTTT. The chain employs TRBV4-1 and TRBJ1-1; D gene ambiguous. The CDR3 runs to 12 residues. CDR1 and CDR2 (germline): MGHRA, YSYEKL. The V gene lost 1 base and the J gene lost 5 bases, with 5 bases spanning the gap.

The chain recombines TRBV9 with TRBJ2-5; 9 bases fit TRBD1. Germline V lookup: CDR1 SGDLS, CDR2 YYNGEE. J was trimmed by 3 bases and V by 4 bases; bases with no gene match: 4. The CDR3 contains 14 residues. The CDR3 protein is CASSHRDREETQYF. The CDR3 DNA sequence: TGTGCCAGCAGCCACCGGGACAGGGAAGAGACCCAGTACTTC.

The chain couples TRBV27 to TRBJ2-1; 14 bases are a match to TRBD2. V gave up 4 bases and J gave up 7 bases; unmatched junction bases: 6. From germline, CDR1 is MNHEY and CDR2 SMNVEV (reference sequence). This CDR3 is built from 16 residues. The CDR3 here is CASSSRLAGGPNEQFF. CDR3 sequence (DNA): TGTGCCAGCAGTTCGAGACTAGCGGGAGGGCCTAATGAGCAGTTCTTC.

This clone was counted a single time. This rearrangement joins TRBV5-1 to TRBJ1-1, with TRBD1 matching 9 bases. The V gene end was trimmed by 0 bases and the J gene end by 11 bases; junction bases not matched to a gene: 14. This CDR3 has 16 residues. Germline V gives CDR1 SGHRS, CDR2 YFSETQ. CDR3 sequence: CASSLDLGTGTDGAFF. CDR3 nucleotides: TGCGCCAGCAGCTTGGATTTGGGGACAGGGACCGATGGGGCTTTCTTT.

This chain uses TRBV4-2 with TRBJ2-1; TRBD1 matches at 7 bases. V shed 2 bases, J shed 3 bases, and the junction held 4 bases outside the gene matches. Germline V gene lookup returns CDR1 LGHNA and CDR2 YNFKEQ. This CDR3 region has 15 residues. CDR3 region: CASSQTGEDYNEQFF. CDR3 DNA: TGTGCCAGCAGCCAAACAGGGGAAGACTACAATGAGCAGTTCTTC.

The chain is built from TRBV18 and TRBJ2-5; no reliable D call. CDR1 and CDR2 from the germline V gene are KGHSH and LQKENI. Trimming removed 0 bases at V and 5 bases at J, with 4 bases between. CDR3 size: 12 residues. The CDR3 DNA reads TGTGCCAGCTCACCACCGGAGGAGACCCAGTACTTC. It yields the protein CASSPPEETQYF.

In its sample, this clone was seen a few times. V gene TRBV9 combines with J gene TRBJ1-1; 7 nucleotides align to TRBD1. The V gene's germline CDR1 is SGDLS and CDR2 YYNGEE. The CDR3 consists of 17 residues. With 0 bases clipped from V and 0 bases from J, the junction kept 8 bases outside the gene matches. Here the CDR3 DNA reads TGTGCCAGCAGCGTAGCTTCTCAGGGGGTACTGAACACTGAAGCTTTCTTT. Translated, it gives CASSVASQGVLNTEAFF.

V and J are TRBV29-1 and TRBJ2-1; 12 positions agree with TRBD2. The length of the CDR3 is 16 residues. V gave up 4 bases and J gave up 7 bases; unmatched junction bases: 11. CDR1 SQVTM and CDR2 ANQGSEA come from the germline V gene. Here the CDR3 DNA reads TGCAGCGTTGGGGTTAGATCTAGCGGGGGGGCGAATGAGCAGTTCTTC. Translation: CSVGVRSSGGANEQFF.

This sequence joins TRBV1 and TRBJ2-3; TRBD2, the table's D call, was not compared with the DNA. TRBV1 corresponds to a pseudogene. The length of the CDR3 is 16 residues. DNA of the CDR3: TGCACCAGCAGCCAAGATGAGGCCCATGGCGCCGATACGCAGTATTTT. Encoded protein: CTSSQDEAHGADTQYF.

This chain joins TRBV27 and TRBJ1-5; 7 bases fit TRBD1. Losses at the gene ends were 7 bases for V and 4 bases for J; bases not matched to a gene: 10. The germline V gene has CDR1 MNHEY and CDR2 SMNVEV (reference sequence). This CDR3 is 15 amino acids long. In DNA, the CDR3 is TGTGCCAGCAAGATTACAGGGGTTCAGAATCAGCCCCAGCATTTT. It encodes CASKITGVQNQPQHF.